This T cell receptor (beta chain) was profiled in a study of identical twins' blood T cells. Overall study findings and caveats: Abundant TCRbeta CDR3s overlapped more between twins than with unrelated donors.

This CDR3 is built from 15 residues. The germline V gene encodes CDR1 LGHNA and CDR2 YSLEER. V lost 0 bases to trimming and J lost 6 bases; unmatched junction nucleotides: 3. TCR cDNA libraries were made from RNA using a previously described, modified protocol. Each CDR3 protein gets one entry after TCRdb re-called the 5' RACE reads with MiXCR. Counted here are 400,000 or so distinct CDR3 sequences, about 28% occurring once; the ten biggest clones make up 6.1%. Remarks on this clonotype: No antigen is known for it.

Sequenced material: PBMCs. This receptor was identified in a woman aged 18 to 55 in good health. The chain couples TRBV4-3 to TRBJ2-1; TRBD2 aligns across 9 bases. The CDR3 protein is CASSQDSSGSNEQFF. The CDR3 nucleotides read TGCGCCAGCAGCCAAGATAGTAGCGGGAGCAATGAGCAGTTCTTC.